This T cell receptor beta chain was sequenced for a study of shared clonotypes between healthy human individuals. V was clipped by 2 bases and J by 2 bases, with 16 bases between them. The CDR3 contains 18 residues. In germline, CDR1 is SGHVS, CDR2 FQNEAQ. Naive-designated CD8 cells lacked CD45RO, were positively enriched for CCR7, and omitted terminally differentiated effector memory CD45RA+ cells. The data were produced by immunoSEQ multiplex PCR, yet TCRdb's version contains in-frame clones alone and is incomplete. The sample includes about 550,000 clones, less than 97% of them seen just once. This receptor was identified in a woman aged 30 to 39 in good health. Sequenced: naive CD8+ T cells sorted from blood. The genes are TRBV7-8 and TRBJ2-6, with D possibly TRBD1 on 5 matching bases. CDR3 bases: TGTGCCAGCAGCTTAATGGGCATCAGGGAAGCTGGGGCCAACGTCCTGACTTTC. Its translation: CASSLMGIREAGANVLTF.